Presented here are 25 T cell receptor beta chains from one specimen sequenced in a study of T cell responses to AZD1222 COVID-19 vaccine. Sequenced by immunoSEQ multiplex PCR; TCRdb stores in-frame clones only, minus some. This table holds 75,000 to 95,000 clones, approximately 84% found once. This specimen was peripheral blood, taken on day 0 of AZD1222 vaccination. The source of these receptors is an adult in good health.

The chain has TRBV6-2 or TRBV6-3 and TRBJ1-1; a weak D match, TRBD1 (5 bases). This CDR3 comprises 15 residues. Per germline, CDR1 MNHEY and CDR2 SVGEGT. Trimming took off 0 bases at V and 1 base at J, with 9 bases between the two ends. The CDR3 here is CASSYSGRGNTEAFF. DNA for the CDR3: TGTGCCAGCAGTTACTCAGGTAGGGGGAACACTGAAGCTTTCTTT.

The rearrangement uses TRBV5-1 and TRBJ1-6; unclear D gene. V lost 4 bases and J 6 bases, leaving 17 bases between the germline ends. The CDR3 totals 16 residues. Germline loops: CDR1 SGHRS, CDR2 YFSETQ. CDR3 loop: CASSPTGYWTNSPLHF. CDR3 sequence (DNA): TGCGCCAGCAGCCCCACGGGGTACTGGACTAATTCACCCCTCCACTTT.

The CDR3 bases are TGTGCCAGCAGCTTAGTCGCACGCGTGAGCTCCTACGAGCAGTACTTC. It yields the protein CASSLVARVSSYEQYF. The J gene is TRBJ2-7, the V gene TRBV7-8; D unclear. The CDR3 length is 16 residues. Germline-derived CDR1 and CDR2 are SGHVS and FQNEAQ. V dropped 1 base and J dropped 0 bases, with 13 bases sitting between them.

The chain joins TRBV27 to TRBJ2-1; 9 positions agree with TRBD2. Germline V lookup: CDR1 MNHEY, CDR2 SMNVEV (reference sequence). V shed 9 bases, J shed 3 bases, and the junction held 6 bases outside the gene matches. This CDR3 is 14 amino acids long. CDR3 protein: CASHERGDYNEQFF. CDR3 DNA sequence: TGTGCCAGTCATGAGCGGGGGGACTACAATGAGCAGTTCTTC.

This chain joins TRBV6-2 or TRBV6-3 and TRBJ1-2, with D perhaps TRBD1 (6 bases). In germline, CDR1 is MNHEY, CDR2 SVGEGT. This CDR3 region has 16 residues. V lost 2 bases and J lost 0, with 13 bases in between. CDR3 residues: CASSYGIGGPNYGYTF. CDR3 in DNA: TGTGCCAGCAGTTACGGTATAGGGGGGCCTAACTATGGCTACACCTTC.

V and J are TRBV2 and TRBJ1-1, with D perhaps matching TRBD1 (5 bases). V was pared by 7 bases and J by 1 base, with 13 bases between. Germline V gene data show CDR1 as SNHLY and CDR2 as FYNNEI. There are 14 residues in the CDR3. The CDR3 loop is CASTRDLGNTEAFF. The CDR3 DNA sequence: TGTGCCAGCACTAGGGACCTTGGGAACACTGAAGCTTTCTTT.

The chain employs TRBV6-4 and TRBJ1-1; TRBD1 aligns across 9 bases. CDR3 size: 13 residues. CDR1 is MRHNA and CDR2 is SNTAGT in the germline V gene. J was trimmed by 2 bases and V by 7 bases; bases with no gene match: 2. DNA for the CDR3: TGTGCCAGCAAGGGACAGGGTAACACTGAAGCTTTCTTT. Encoded protein: CASKGQGNTEAFF.

The rearrangement joins TRBV2 to TRBJ1-4; 9 positions agree with TRBD1. The CDR3 is made up of 18 amino acids. The V and J ends lost 6 bases and 0 bases, in that order; junction bases with no gene match: 11. The germline V gene encodes CDR1 SNHLY and CDR2 FYNNEI. The CDR3 region is CASRPGQGWDATNEKLFF. In nucleotides, the CDR3 is TGTGCCAGCAGGCCGGGACAGGGATGGGATGCAACTAATGAAAAACTGTTTTTT. Looking up the rest from reference TRBV2 and TRBJ1-4 gives the full variable domain: EPEVTQTPSHQVTQMGQEVILRCVPISNHLYFYWYRQILGQKVEFLVSFYNNEISEKSEIFDDQFSVERPDGSNFTLKIRSTKLEDSAMYFCASRPGQGWDATNEKLFFGSGTQLSVL.

The rearrangement joins TRBV27 to TRBJ2-1, with TRBD2 as a possible D gene (5 bases). Trimming cost V 6 bases and J 0 bases, with 21 bases left between them. This CDR3 spans 18 amino acids. The germline V gene has CDR1 MNHEY and CDR2 SMNVEV (reference sequence). The CDR3 DNA sequence: TGTGCCAGCAGCGTGAAATCCCAACTAGTGGGCTCCTACAATGAGCAGTTCTTC. Its protein product is CASSVKSQLVGSYNEQFF.

The rearrangement uses TRBV7-6 and TRBJ2-3, with 13 bases fitting TRBD2. The CDR3 contains 19 residues. Germline V CDR1 and CDR2: SGHVS, FNYEAQ. Germline trimming cut 2 bases from V and 0 bases from J; bases unmatched to any gene: 8. The DNA for the CDR3 is TGTGCCAGCAGCTTACCGGGACTAGCGGGGCCTATTAGCACAGATACGCAGTATTTT. Protein: CASSLPGLAGPISTDTQYF.

The rearrangement uses TRBV18 and TRBJ2-7; D might be TRBD1 or TRBD2, each matching 5 bases. V lost 1 base to trimming and J lost 6 bases, with 7 bases between them. Germline assignment: CDR1 KGHSH and CDR2 LQKENI. CDR3 length equals 12 residues. CDR3 amino acids: CASSPRGFEQYF. The CDR3 coding sequence is TGTGCCAGCTCACCACGGGGGTTCGAGCAGTACTTC. The complete variable domain, with remaining parts taken from reference TRBV18 and TRBJ2-7, reads NAGVMQNPRHLVRRRGQEARLRCSPMKGHSHVYWYRQLPEEGLKFMVYLQKENIIDESGMPKERFSAEFPKEGPSILRIQQVVRGDSAAYFCASSPRGFEQYFGPGTRLTVT.

In this sample, this clone turned up once. V usage is TRBV6-4 and J usage is TRBJ2-2; D not certain. V lost 6 bases, J lost 2 bases, and 10 bases lay in between. This CDR3 region has 14 residues. Germline values: CDR1 MRHNA, CDR2 SNTAGT. CDR3 protein: CASSSGVNTGELFF. In nucleotides, the CDR3 is TGTGCCAGCAGCAGTGGGGTAAACACCGGGGAGCTGTTTTTT.

J is TRBJ2-3 and V is TRBV7-2; 13 nucleotides align to TRBD2. The CDR3 covers 16 residues. The V and J ends lost 6 bases and 8 bases, in that order; junction bases with no gene match: 11. The germline V gene has CDR1 SGHTA and CDR2 FQGNSA. CDR3 DNA: TGTGCCAGCAGTCAACTAGCGGGGGGGCGCGAGTTTACGCAGTATTTT. Residues: CASSQLAGGREFTQYF.

The V and J genes are TRBV18 and TRBJ1-6; D ambiguous. Per germline, CDR1 KGHSH and CDR2 LQKENI. This CDR3 has 16 residues. V dropped 2 bases and J dropped 0 bases, with 8 bases sitting between them. The DNA for the CDR3 is TGTGCCAGCTCACCATCCCTGAGCTCCTATAATTCACCCCTCCACTTT. This encodes CASSPSLSSYNSPLHF.

This clone was seen a few times. The chain uses TRBV9 and TRBJ1-4; 8 bases map to TRBD1. The germline V gene has CDR1 SGDLS and CDR2 YYNGEE. This CDR3 is built from 19 residues. V lost 2 bases, J lost 8 bases, and 20 bases stayed unmatched. CDR3 sequence: CASSVGLGQGIVRKEKLFF. CDR3 bases: TGTGCCAGCAGCGTCGGATTAGGACAGGGAATAGTCCGGAAGGAAAAACTGTTTTTT.

The CDR3 here is CAIQGVSYNSPLHF. For the CDR3, the DNA is TGTGCCATCCAAGGGGTATCCTATAATTCACCCCTCCACTTT. The rearrangement uses TRBV10-3 and TRBJ1-6, with D perhaps matching TRBD1 (5 bases). Trimming pared 8 bases from V and 1 base from J, leaving 9 bases between. The germline CDR1 and CDR2 sequences are ENHRY and SYGVKD. The CDR3 runs 14 residues.

This clone was found once. The gene calls are TRBV6-5 and TRBJ2-1; 7 bases match TRBD2. Germline-derived CDR1 and CDR2 are MNHEY and SVGAGI. V trimming: 6 bases; J trimming: 10 bases; junction bases outside the gene matches: 3. There are 11 residues in the CDR3. CDR3 amino acids: CASRTGGEQFF. CDR3 sequence (DNA): TGTGCCAGCAGGACCGGGGGGGAGCAGTTCTTC.

V gene TRBV12-5 combines with J gene TRBJ1-5, with a weak D call TRBD1 (6 bases). Germline loops: CDR1 LGHNT, CDR2 FRNRAP. This CDR3 is built from 15 residues. The V end was cut by 0 bases, the J end by 4 bases, with 10 bases between. The CDR3, as DNA: TGTGCTAGTGGTTTGGTCAGACAGGTAAATCAGCCCCAGCATTTT. Residues: CASGLVRQVNQPQHF. The full variable domain, with the rest looked up from reference TRBV12-5 and TRBJ1-5, is DARVTQTPRHKVTEMGQEVTMRCQPILGHNTVFWYRQTMMQGLELLAYFRNRAPLDDSGMPKDRFSAEMPDATLATLKIQPSEPRDSAVYFCASGLVRQVNQPQHFGDGTRLSIL.

The rearrangement uses TRBV2 and TRBJ1-2, with 7 nucleotides matching TRBD1. V gave up 8 bases and J gave up 4 bases; unmatched junction bases: 10. The CDR3 has 14 residues. Germline assignment: CDR1 SNHLY and CDR2 FYNNEI. CDR3 nucleotide sequence: TGTGCCAGCTATAGGACAGGAGACGGCTATGGCTACACCTTC. Amino acid sequence: CASYRTGDGYGYTF.

The rearrangement uses TRBV6-5 and TRBJ1-4; D call uncertain. CDR1 MNHEY and CDR2 SVGAGI come from the germline V gene. V lost 1 base to trimming and J lost 0 bases, with 6 bases between them. The length of the CDR3 is 15 residues. The CDR3 sequence: CASSYWETTNEKLFF. The CDR3 nucleotides read TGTGCCAGCAGTTACTGGGAAACAACTAATGAAAAACTGTTTTTT.

The gene calls are TRBV29-1 and TRBJ1-2, with a weak D call TRBD1 (5 bases). Germline V lookup: CDR1 SQVTM, CDR2 ANQGSEA. The V gene lost 3 bases and the J gene lost 6 bases, with 17 bases spanning the gap. The CDR3 has 14 amino acids. The CDR3 nucleotides are TGCAGCGTTGAGAACCGGGAGGGACCCCATGGCTACACCTTC. Its translation is CSVENREGPHGYTF. The complete variable domain, with remaining parts taken from reference TRBV29-1 and TRBJ1-2, reads SAVISQKPSRDICQRGTSLTIQCQVDSQVTMMFWYRQQPGQSLTLIATANQGSEATYESGFVIDKFPISRPNLTFSTLTVSNMSPEDSSIYLCSVENREGPHGYTFGSGTRLTVV.

The genes are TRBV19 and TRBJ2-3; D possibly corresponds to TRBD2 (6 bases). The CDR3 has 15 residues. Germline CDR1 reads LNHDA; CDR2 reads SQIVND (reference sequence). The germline V and J ends were trimmed by 7 bases and 2 bases, with 16 bases remaining between them. CDR3 coding DNA: TGTGCCAGTAAGACTAGTGGCCCCACCACAGATACGCAGTATTTT. Protein: CASKTSGPTTDTQYF.

This chain uses TRBV7-6 with TRBJ1-2; 8 nucleotides agree with TRBD1. This CDR3 is 15 amino acids long. Germline assignment: CDR1 SGHVS and CDR2 FNYEAQ. V was pared by 5 bases and J by 4 bases, with 9 bases of the junction left unmatched. CDR3 DNA sequence: TGTGCCAGCAGCCCTAGACAGGGGAATGTCTATGGCTACACCTTC. Translation: CASSPRQGNVYGYTF.

This clone was observed a single time. V usage is TRBV11-2 and J usage is TRBJ1-6; D not certain. V was pared by 6 bases and J by 0 bases, with 9 bases between. Germline assignment: CDR1 SGHAT and CDR2 FQNNGV. This CDR3 is 15 amino acids long. The DNA for the CDR3 is TGTGCCAGCAGACCATTCTACTCCTATAATTCACCCCTCCACTTT. It is translated as CASRPFYSYNSPLHF.

This chain connects TRBV7-9 to TRBJ2-7; no reliable D call. From germline, CDR1 is SEHNR and CDR2 FQNEAQ (reference sequence). The CDR3 has 13 residues. The ends were cut back, 3 bases at V and 0 bases at J, with 6 bases in the middle. The CDR3 region has the DNA TGTGCCAGCAGCTTTAAGGCCTCCTACGAGCAGTACTTC. It specifies CASSFKASYEQYF. Combining the CDR3 with reference TRBV7-9 and TRBJ2-7 gives the whole variable domain DTGVSQNPRHKITKRGQNVTFRCDPISEHNRLYWYRQTLGQGPEFLTYFQNEAQLEKSRLLSDRFSAERPKGSFSTLEIQRTEQGDSAMYLCASSFKASYEQYFGPGTRLTVT.